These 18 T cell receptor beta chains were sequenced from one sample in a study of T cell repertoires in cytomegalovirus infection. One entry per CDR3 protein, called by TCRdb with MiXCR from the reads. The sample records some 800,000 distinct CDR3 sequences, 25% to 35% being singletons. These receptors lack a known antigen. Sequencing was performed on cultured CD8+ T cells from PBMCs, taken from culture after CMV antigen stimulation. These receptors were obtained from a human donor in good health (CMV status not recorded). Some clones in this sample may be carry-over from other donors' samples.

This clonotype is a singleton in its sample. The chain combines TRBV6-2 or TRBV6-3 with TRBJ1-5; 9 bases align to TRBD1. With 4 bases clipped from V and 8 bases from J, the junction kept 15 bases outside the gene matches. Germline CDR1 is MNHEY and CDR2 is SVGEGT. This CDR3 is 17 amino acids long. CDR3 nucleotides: TGTGCCAGCAGTTTACAACCGGGACAGGGTTCGCATAAGCCCCAGCATTTT. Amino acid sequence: CASSLQPGQGSHKPQHF.

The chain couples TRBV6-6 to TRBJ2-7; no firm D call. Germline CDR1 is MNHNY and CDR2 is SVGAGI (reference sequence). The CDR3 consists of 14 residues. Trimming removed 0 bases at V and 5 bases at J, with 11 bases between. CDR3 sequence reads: CASSYSAQINEQYV. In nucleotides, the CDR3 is TGTGCCAGCAGTTACTCGGCACAGATTAACGAGCAGTACGTC.

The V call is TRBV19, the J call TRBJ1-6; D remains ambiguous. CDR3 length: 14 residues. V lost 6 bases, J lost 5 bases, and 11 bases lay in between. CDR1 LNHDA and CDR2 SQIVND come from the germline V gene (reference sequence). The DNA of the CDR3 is TGTGCCAGTAGCCCCGGGCCCAATAATTCACCCCTCCACTTT. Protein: CASSPGPNNSPLHF.

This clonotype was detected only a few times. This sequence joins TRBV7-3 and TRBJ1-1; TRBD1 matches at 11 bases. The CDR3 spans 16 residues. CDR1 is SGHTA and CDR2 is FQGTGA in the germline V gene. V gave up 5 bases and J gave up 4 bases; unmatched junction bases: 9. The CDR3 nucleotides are TGTGCCAGCAGCCCGGACAGGGGGCGACGGGCCACTGAAGCTTTCTTT. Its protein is CASSPDRGRRATEAFF.

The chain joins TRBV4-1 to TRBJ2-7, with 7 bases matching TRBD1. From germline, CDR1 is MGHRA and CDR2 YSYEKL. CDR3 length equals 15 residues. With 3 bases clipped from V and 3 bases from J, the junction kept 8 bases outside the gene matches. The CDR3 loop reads CASSQETGYLYEQYV. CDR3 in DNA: TGCGCCAGCAGCCAGGAGACAGGGTACCTCTACGAGCAGTACGTC.

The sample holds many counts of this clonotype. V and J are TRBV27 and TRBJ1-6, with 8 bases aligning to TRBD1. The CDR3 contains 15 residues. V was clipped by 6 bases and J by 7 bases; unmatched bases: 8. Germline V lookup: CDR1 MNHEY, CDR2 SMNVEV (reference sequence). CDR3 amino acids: CASSLDRGMNSPLHF. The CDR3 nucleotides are TGTGCCAGCAGCTTAGACAGGGGCATGAATTCACCCCTCCACTTT.

CDR3 sequence: CSVPPGASDEQFF. The CDR3 bases are TGCAGCGTGCCCCCAGGGGCGAGCGATGAGCAGTTCTTC. This chain connects TRBV29-1 to TRBJ2-1; possible D gene TRBD1, 6 bases. Trimming pared 6 bases from V and 8 bases from J, leaving 17 bases between. This CDR3 comprises 13 residues. Germline CDR1 and CDR2: SQVTM and ANQGSEA.

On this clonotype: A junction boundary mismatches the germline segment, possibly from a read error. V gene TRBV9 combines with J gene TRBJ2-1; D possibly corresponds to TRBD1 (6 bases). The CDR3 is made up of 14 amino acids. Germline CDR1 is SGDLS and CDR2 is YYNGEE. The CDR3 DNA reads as TGTGCCAGCAGTCAAAGACAGGAATACAATGAGCAGTTCTTT. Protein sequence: CASSQRQEYNEQFF.

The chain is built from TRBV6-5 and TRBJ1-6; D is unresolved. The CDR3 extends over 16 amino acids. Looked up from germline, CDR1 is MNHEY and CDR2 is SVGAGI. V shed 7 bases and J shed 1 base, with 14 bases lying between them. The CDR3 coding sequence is TGTGCCAGCACTGACACCAGCGGGTCCTATAATTCACCCCTCCACTTT. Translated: CASTDTSGSYNSPLHF.

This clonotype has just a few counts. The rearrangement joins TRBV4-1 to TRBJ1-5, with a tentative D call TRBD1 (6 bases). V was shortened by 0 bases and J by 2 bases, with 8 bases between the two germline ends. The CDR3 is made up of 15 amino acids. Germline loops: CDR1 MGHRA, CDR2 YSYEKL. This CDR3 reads CASSQEGGGNQPQHF. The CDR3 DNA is TGCGCCAGCAGCCAAGAGGGGGGCGGCAATCAGCCCCAGCATTTT.

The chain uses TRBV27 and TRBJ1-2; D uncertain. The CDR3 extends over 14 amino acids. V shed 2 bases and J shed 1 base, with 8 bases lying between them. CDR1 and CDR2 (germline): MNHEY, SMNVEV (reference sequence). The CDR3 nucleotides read TGTGCCAGCAGTTTAAAGCCGATTAACTATGGCTACACCTTC. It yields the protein CASSLKPINYGYTF.

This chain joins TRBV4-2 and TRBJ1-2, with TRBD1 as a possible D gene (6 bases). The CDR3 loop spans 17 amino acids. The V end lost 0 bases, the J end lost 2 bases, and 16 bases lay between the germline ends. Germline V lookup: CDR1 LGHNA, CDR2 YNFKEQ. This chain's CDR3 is CASSQEPGGPQNYGYTF. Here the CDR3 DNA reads TGTGCCAGCAGCCAAGAGCCTGGGGGGCCACAGAACTATGGCTACACCTTC.

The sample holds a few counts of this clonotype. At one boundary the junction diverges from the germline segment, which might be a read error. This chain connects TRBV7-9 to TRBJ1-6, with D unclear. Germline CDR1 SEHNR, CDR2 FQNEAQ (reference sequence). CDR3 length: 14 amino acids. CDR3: CASSSPGQPSALHF. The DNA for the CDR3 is TGTGCCAGCAGCTCACCGGGCCAACCTTCAGCCCTCCACTTT.

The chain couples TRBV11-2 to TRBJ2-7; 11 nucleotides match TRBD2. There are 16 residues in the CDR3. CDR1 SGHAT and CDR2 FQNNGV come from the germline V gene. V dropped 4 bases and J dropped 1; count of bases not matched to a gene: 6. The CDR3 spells CASSSTSGEVSYEQYV. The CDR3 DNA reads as TGTGCCAGCAGCTCGACTAGCGGGGAGGTATCCTACGAGCAGTACGTC.

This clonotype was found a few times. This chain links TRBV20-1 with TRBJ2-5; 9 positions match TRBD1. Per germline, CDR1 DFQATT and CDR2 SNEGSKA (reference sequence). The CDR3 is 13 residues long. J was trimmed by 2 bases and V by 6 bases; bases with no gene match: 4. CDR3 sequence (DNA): TGCAGTGCGAGGACAGGGGAACAAGAGACCCAGTACTTC. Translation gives CSARTGEQETQYF.

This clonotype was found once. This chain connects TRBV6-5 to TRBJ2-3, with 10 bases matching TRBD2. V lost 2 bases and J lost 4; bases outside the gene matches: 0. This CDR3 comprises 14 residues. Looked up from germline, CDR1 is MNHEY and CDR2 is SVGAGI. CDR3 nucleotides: TGTGCCAGCAGTTACGGACTAGCGGCAGATACGCAGTATTTT. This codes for CASSYGLAADTQYF.

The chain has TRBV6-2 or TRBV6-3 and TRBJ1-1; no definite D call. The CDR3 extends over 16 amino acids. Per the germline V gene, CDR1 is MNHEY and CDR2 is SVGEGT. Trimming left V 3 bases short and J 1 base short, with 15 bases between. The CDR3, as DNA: TGTGCCAGCAGTTATAGCAGGTTTGGAGGGAACACTGAAGCTTTCTTT. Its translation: CASSYSRFGGNTEAFF.

The CDR3 spells CASSQGDRPYEQYV. The CDR3 DNA sequence: TGTGCCAGCAGTCAAGGGGACCGACCCTACGAGCAGTACGTC. The gene calls are TRBV27 and TRBJ2-7; D may be TRBD1 or TRBD2 (5 bases each). Trimming took 5 bases from V and 2 from J, leaving 13 bases between them. Per the germline V gene, CDR1 is MNHEY and CDR2 is SMNVEV (reference sequence). The CDR3 has 14 amino acids.